This T cell receptor beta chain was recorded in a study of shared clonotypes between healthy human individuals. About the study: In total, the donors were a couple of women and a few men aged 18 to 49.

As regards this clone: The target antigen is unknown.

Findings and limits, study-wide: Enrolling few donors narrowed the genetic and exposure-history diversity that was represented.

Genomic DNA per cell subset filled all wells of several immunoSEQ plates. Clones were read by immunoSEQ multiplex PCR, and TCRdb kept only the in-frame ones, dropping some. The top ten hold 0.6% to 0.75% of the sample, which has about 990,000 clones, approximately 80% seen once. This TCR was recovered from a man aged 18 to 30 in good health. Some clones in this sample may be carry-over from other donors' samples. The sequencing input was memory CD4+ T cells from PBMCs. As for subset: CD45RA-negative fraction.

The CDR3 nucleotides are TGCAGCGCTAACCCCGGACTAGCGGGAGGAGAGACCCAGTACTTC. Its protein product is CSANPGLAGGETQYF. The chain has TRBV29-1 and TRBJ2-5, with 14 bases fitting TRBD2. The CDR3 is made up of 15 amino acids. Germline V gene sequence: CDR1 SQVTM, CDR2 ANQGSEA. The V segment lost 7 bases and the J segment 4 bases; nucleotides outside the gene matches: 8.